This record looks at one T cell receptor beta chain sequence and its context. The data were produced by immunoSEQ multiplex PCR, yet TCRdb's version contains in-frame clones alone and is incomplete. This sample has 540,000 or so clones, with around 78% found just once. Between the trimmed V and J ends, which lost 7 bases and 9 bases, there was a span of 29 bases. The germline V gene has CDR1 SGHRS and CDR2 YFSETQ. The CDR3 runs 17 residues. These data come from a study of shared T cell receptors in the human thymus. These sequences were also reported in another study, on human thymus T cells. That source reports: Donors were healthy Finnish infants having corrective surgery for congenital heart defects. Thymus specimens were resections from corrective heart surgery. Seemingly biased V and J gene usage marked thymic and blood repertoires.

This sequence was found in a boy less than two years old with a congenital heart defect. The sample was thymocytes. The rearrangement joins TRBV5-1 to TRBJ2-1; D might be TRBD1 (6 bases). CDR3 region: CASLSGLVRGPQGEQFF. CDR3 sequence (DNA): TGCGCCAGCCTGTCGGGGCTAGTAAGGGGCCCACAGGGTGAGCAGTTCTTC.